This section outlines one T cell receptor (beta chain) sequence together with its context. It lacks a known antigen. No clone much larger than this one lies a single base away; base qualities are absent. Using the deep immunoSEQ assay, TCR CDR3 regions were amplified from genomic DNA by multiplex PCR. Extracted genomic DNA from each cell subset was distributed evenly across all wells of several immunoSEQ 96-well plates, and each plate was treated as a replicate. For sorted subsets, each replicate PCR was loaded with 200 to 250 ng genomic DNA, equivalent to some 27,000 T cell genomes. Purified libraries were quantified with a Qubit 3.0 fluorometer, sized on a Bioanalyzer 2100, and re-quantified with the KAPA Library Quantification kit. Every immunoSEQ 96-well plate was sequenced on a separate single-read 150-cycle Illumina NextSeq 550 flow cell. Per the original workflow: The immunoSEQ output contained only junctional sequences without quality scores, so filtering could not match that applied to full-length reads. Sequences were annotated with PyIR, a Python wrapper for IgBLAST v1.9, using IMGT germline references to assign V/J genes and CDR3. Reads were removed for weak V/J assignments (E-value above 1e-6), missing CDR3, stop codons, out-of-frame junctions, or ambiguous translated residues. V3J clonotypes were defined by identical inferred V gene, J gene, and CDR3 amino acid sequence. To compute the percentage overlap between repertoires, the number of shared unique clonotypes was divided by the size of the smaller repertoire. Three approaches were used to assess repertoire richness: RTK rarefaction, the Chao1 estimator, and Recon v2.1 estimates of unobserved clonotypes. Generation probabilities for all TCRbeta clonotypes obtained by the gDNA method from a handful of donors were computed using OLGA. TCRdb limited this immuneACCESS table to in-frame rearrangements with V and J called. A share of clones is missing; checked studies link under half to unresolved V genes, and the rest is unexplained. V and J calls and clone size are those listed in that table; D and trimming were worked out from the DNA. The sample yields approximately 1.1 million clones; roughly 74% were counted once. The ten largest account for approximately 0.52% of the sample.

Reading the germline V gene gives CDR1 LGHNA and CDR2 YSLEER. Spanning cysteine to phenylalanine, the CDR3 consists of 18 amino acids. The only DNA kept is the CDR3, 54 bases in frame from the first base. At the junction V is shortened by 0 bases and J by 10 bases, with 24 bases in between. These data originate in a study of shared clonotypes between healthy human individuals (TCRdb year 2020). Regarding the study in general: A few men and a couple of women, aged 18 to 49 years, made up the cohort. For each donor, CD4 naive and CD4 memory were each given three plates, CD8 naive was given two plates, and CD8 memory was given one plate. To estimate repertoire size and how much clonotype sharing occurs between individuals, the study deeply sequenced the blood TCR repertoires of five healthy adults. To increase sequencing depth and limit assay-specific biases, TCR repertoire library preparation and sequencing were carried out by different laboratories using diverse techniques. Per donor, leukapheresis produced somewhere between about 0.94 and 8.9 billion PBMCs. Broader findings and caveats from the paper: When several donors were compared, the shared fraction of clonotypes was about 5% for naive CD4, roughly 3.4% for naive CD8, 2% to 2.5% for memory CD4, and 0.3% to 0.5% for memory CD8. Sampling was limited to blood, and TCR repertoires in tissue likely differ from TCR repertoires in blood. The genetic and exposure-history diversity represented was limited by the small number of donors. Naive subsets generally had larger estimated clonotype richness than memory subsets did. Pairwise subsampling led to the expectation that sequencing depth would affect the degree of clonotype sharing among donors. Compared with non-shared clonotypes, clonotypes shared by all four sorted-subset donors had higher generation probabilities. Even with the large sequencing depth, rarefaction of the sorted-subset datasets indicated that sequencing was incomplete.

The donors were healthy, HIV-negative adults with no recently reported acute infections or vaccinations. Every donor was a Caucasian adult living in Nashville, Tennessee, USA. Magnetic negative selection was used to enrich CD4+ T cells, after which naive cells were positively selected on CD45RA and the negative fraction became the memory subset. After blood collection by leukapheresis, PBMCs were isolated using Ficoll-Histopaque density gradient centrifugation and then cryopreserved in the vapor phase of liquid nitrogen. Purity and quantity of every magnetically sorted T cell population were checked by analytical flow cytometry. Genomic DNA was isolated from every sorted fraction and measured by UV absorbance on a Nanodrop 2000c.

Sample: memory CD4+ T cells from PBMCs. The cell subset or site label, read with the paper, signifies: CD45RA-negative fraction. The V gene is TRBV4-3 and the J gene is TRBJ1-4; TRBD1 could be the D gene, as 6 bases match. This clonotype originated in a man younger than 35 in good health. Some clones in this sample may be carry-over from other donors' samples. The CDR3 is CASSQDAGVARGRGKLFF. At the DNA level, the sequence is TGCGCCAGCAGCCAAGACGCGGGGGTTGCCAGGGGCCGGGGAAAACTGTTTTTT.